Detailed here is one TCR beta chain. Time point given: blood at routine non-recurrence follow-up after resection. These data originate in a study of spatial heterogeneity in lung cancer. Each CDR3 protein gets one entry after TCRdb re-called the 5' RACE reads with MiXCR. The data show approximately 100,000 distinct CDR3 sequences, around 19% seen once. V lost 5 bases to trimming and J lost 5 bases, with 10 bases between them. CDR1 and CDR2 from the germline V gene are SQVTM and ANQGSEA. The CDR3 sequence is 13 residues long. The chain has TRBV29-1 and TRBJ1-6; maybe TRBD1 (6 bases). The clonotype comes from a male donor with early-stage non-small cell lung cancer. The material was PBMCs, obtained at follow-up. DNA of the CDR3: TGCAGCGTTACGGACAGTCATAATTCACCCCTCCACTTT. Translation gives CSVTDSHNSPLHF.